These 22 T cell receptor beta chains share one sample of origin, sequenced in a study of a mutant IDH1 vaccine in newly diagnosed glioma. Some clones are missing from TCRdb's copy, which holds only in-frame ones; the method was immunoSEQ multiplex PCR. This sample carries 25,000 to 35,000 clones, roughly 90% of them seen once, and the ten largest clones take around 2.5%. No antigen is known for these receptors. The time point: week 23, last vaccination. With topical imiquimod, each dose of the vaccine consisted of 300 ug of mutant IDH1 20-mer peptide. Sequenced here: PBMCs, sampled from a glioma patient whose treatment included an IDH1 peptide vaccine. The receptors shown here come from a middle-aged man with glioma.

The chain has TRBV5-6 and TRBJ1-2; 8 bases line up with TRBD1. The germline V gene has CDR1 SGHDT and CDR2 YYEEEE. The CDR3 is made up of 14 amino acids. V lost 4 bases, J lost 7 bases, and 9 bases stayed unmatched. The CDR3 here is CASSTSTGELGYTF. CDR3 DNA: TGTGCCAGCAGCACTTCGACAGGGGAACTTGGCTACACCTTC.

This rearrangement joins TRBV29-1 to TRBJ2-3, with a weak D call TRBD1 (5 bases). Trimming took 3 bases from V and 0 from J, leaving 16 bases between them. Looked up from germline, CDR1 is SQVTM and CDR2 is ANQGSEA. CDR3 length: 16 amino acids. The CDR3 reads CSVESLYRSSTDTQYF. The CDR3 region has the DNA TGCAGCGTTGAGAGCTTATACAGGTCTAGCACAGATACGCAGTATTTT.

The CDR3 loop is CAWSVDYTGELFF. The CDR3 DNA is TGTGCCTGGAGTGTTGACTATACCGGGGAGCTGTTTTTT. This chain joins TRBV30 and TRBJ2-2; D possibly corresponds to TRBD2 (5 bases). This CDR3 has 13 amino acids. V was trimmed by 0 bases and J by 5 bases, leaving 7 bases between them. Germline V gene lookup returns CDR1 GTSNPN and CDR2 SVGIG (reference sequence). Drawing the rest from reference TRBV30 and TRBJ2-2, the complete variable domain is SQTIHQWPATLVQPVGSPLSLECTVEGTSNPNLYWYRQAAGRGLQLLFYSVGIGQISSEVPQNLSASRPQDRQFILSSKKLLLSDSGFYLCAWSVDYTGELFFGEGSRLTVL.

This clone was seen a handful of times. The chain recombines TRBV10-3 with TRBJ2-6; tentative D call: TRBD2 (6 bases). Per the germline V gene, CDR1 is ENHRY and CDR2 is SYGVKD. The germline V and J ends were trimmed by 5 bases and 0 bases, with 20 bases remaining between them. This CDR3 has 19 amino acids. CDR3 nucleotides: TGTGCCATCAGTACTGAGGGACTTTTCCCCCGCTCTGGGGCCAACGTCCTGACTTTC. Translating it yields CAISTEGLFPRSGANVLTF.

V usage is TRBV2 and J usage is TRBJ1-2; D remains unclear. V dropped 6 bases and J dropped 4 bases, with 12 bases sitting between them. The CDR3 length is 13 residues. CDR1 SNHLY and CDR2 FYNNEI come from the germline V gene. CDR3 residues: CASRTTLLYGYTF. The CDR3 bases are TGTGCCAGCAGAACAACCCTTCTCTATGGCTACACCTTC.

The CDR3 bases are TGTGCCAGCAGCTTACAGGCAGGGGCACCCTACGAGCAGTACTTC. This translates into CASSLQAGAPYEQYF. The V gene is TRBV7-2, the J gene TRBJ2-7; D possibly corresponds to TRBD1 (6 bases). This CDR3 comprises 15 residues. V was shortened by 2 bases and J by 2 bases, with 13 bases between the two germline ends. Germline V lookup: CDR1 SGHTA, CDR2 FQGNSA. Full variable domain (rest looked up from reference TRBV7-2 and TRBJ2-7): GAGVSQSPSNKVTEKGKDVELRCDPISGHTALYWYRQSLGQGLEFLIYFQGNSAPDKSGLPSDRFSAERTGGSVSTLTIQRTQQEDSAVYLCASSLQAGAPYEQYFGPGTRLTVT.

The V and J genes are TRBV7-9 and TRBJ2-7, with a weak D call TRBD1 (6 bases). CDR1 SEHNR and CDR2 FQNEAQ come from the germline V gene (reference sequence). The CDR3 spans 15 residues. V was pared by 7 bases and J by 5 bases, with 21 bases between. The CDR3 reads CASNPGKAGVDEQYF. CDR3 bases: TGTGCCAGCAATCCTGGAAAGGCAGGGGTGGACGAGCAGTACTTC.

This clone was counted a few times. The CDR3 protein is CASRLWKGTNEKLFF. CDR3 coding DNA: TGTGCCAGCAGGCTCTGGAAGGGAACTAATGAAAAACTGTTTTTT. The chain combines TRBV5-6 with TRBJ1-4, with D unclear. Looked up from germline, CDR1 is SGHDT and CDR2 is YYEEEE. The CDR3 consists of 15 residues. The V end was cut by 5 bases, the J end by 1 base, with 12 bases between. Together with reference TRBV5-6 and TRBJ1-4, the CDR3 gives the full variable domain: DAGVTQSPTHLIKTRGQQVTLRCSPKSGHDTVSWYQQALGQGPQFIFQYYEEEERQRGNFPDRFSGHQFPNYSSELNVNALLLGDSALYLCASRLWKGTNEKLFFGSGTQLSVL.

J is TRBJ1-5 and V is TRBV6-6; no clear D gene. The CDR3 is 13 residues long. V shed 1 base and J shed 5 bases, with 6 bases lying between them. Germline lookup yields CDR1 MNHNY and CDR2 SVGAGI (reference sequence). The DNA of the CDR3 is TGTGCCAGCAGTTACTGGGGTGATCAGCCCCAGCATTTT. Residues: CASSYWGDQPQHF.

This chain links TRBV4-3 with TRBJ1-2, with D hard to call. Per the germline V gene, CDR1 is LGHNA and CDR2 is YSLEER. V lost 1 base, J lost 8 bases, and 23 bases lay in between. There are 17 residues in the CDR3. CDR3 sequence (DNA): TGCGCCAGCAGCCAAGTACCGCTTCGATCAAACGGCGGAGGCTACACCTTC. Its translation: CASSQVPLRSNGGGYTF.

This chain joins TRBV19 and TRBJ1-5; the D gene is possibly TRBD1 (5 bases). This CDR3 contains 13 residues. Trimming pared 7 bases from V and 4 bases from J, leaving 11 bases between. The germline V gene encodes CDR1 LNHDA and CDR2 SQIVND (reference sequence). DNA of the CDR3: TGTGCCAGTACAGGGTTAAGAAATCAGCCCCAGCATTTT. It codes for CASTGLRNQPQHF.

V usage is TRBV2 and J usage is TRBJ1-1; D perhaps matches TRBD1 (6 bases). This CDR3 is built from 15 residues. The germline gives CDR1 SNHLY, CDR2 FYNNEI. The germline V and J ends were trimmed by 7 bases and 6 bases, with 21 bases remaining between them. This CDR3 reads CASKQRRGPTAEAFF. DNA of the CDR3: TGTGCCAGCAAACAACGCAGGGGACCTACGGCTGAAGCTTTCTTT.

The chain is built from TRBV12-5 and TRBJ2-5; D remains unclear. The CDR3 loop spans 14 amino acids. Germline CDR1 and CDR2: LGHNT and FRNRAP. Trimming took 9 bases from V and 1 from J, leaving 15 bases between them. The CDR3 reads CARLWRPSQETQYF. The CDR3 DNA follows: TGTGCTAGGCTTTGGCGGCCATCCCAAGAGACCCAGTACTTC.

V gene TRBV6-1 combines with J gene TRBJ2-7, with TRBD2 matching 7 bases. Germline V gives CDR1 MNHNS, CDR2 SASEGT. This CDR3 spans 14 amino acids. The junction had 19 bases not matched to a gene; V was cut back by 11 bases and J by 9 bases. CDR3: CAPEGIGGVLGQYV. DNA of the CDR3: TGTGCCCCAGAGGGGATTGGGGGGGTTCTTGGGCAGTACGTC.

The J gene is TRBJ2-7, the V gene TRBV15; no firm D call. V was clipped by 1 base and J by 0 bases, with 4 bases between them. This CDR3 spans 13 amino acids. CDR1 is LNHNV and CDR2 is YYDKDF in the germline V gene (reference sequence). CDR3: CATSRGSSYEQYF. The CDR3 DNA sequence: TGTGCCACCAGCAGAGGGAGCTCCTACGAGCAGTACTTC.

The chain uses TRBV2 and TRBJ2-1; D unresolved. Germline-derived CDR1 and CDR2 are SNHLY and FYNNEI. Trimming removed 4 bases at V and 6 bases at J, with 19 bases between. CDR3 length: 16 residues. The CDR3 sequence: CASSVGIAVLSNEQFF. CDR3 DNA sequence: TGTGCCAGCAGTGTCGGTATAGCTGTCCTGAGCAATGAGCAGTTCTTC. Variable domain in full (rest from reference TRBV2 and TRBJ2-1): EPEVTQTPSHQVTQMGQEVILRCVPISNHLYFYWYRQILGQKVEFLVSFYNNEISEKSEIFDDQFSVERPDGSNFTLKIRSTKLEDSAMYFCASSVGIAVLSNEQFFGPGTRLTVL.

The V and J genes are TRBV5-4 and TRBJ2-4; 9 nucleotides match TRBD1. Germline V CDR1 and CDR2: SGHNT, YYREEE (reference sequence). Germline trimming cut 4 bases from V and 5 bases from J; bases unmatched to any gene: 10. The length of the CDR3 is 16 residues. The DNA of the CDR3 is TGTGCCAGCAGCCTGAGATCTGGGACAGGGCAAAACATTCAGTACTTC. This gives the protein CASSLRSGTGQNIQYF.

The J gene is TRBJ2-5, the V gene TRBV9, with D possibly being TRBD1 or TRBD2 (5 bases each). This CDR3 spans 14 amino acids. Trimming removed 3 bases at V and 5 bases at J, with 14 bases between. Germline CDR1 reads SGDLS; CDR2 reads YYNGEE. The CDR3 DNA follows: TGTGCCAGCAGCGCGGGACCCCACGCGGAGACCCAGTACTTC. This encodes CASSAGPHAETQYF.

This clone showed up just once. The V gene is TRBV2, the J gene TRBJ1-5; TRBD1 might be the D (5 bases). Germline V gives CDR1 SNHLY, CDR2 FYNNEI. This CDR3 spans 14 amino acids. Deletions cut 6 bases from V and 4 bases from J, with 13 bases between. The CDR3 here is CASRSTGGNQPQHF. DNA of the CDR3: TGTGCCAGCAGGAGCACGGGGGGGAATCAGCCCCAGCATTTT.

The chain combines TRBV19 with TRBJ1-1; no definite D call. CDR3 length: 14 residues. Germline V gene sequence: CDR1 LNHDA, CDR2 SQIVND (reference sequence). V lost 4 bases and J 1 base, leaving 10 bases between the germline ends. CDR3 nucleotides: TGTGCCAGTAGTAAATTAGGGCAGAACACTGAAGCTTTCTTT. Residues: CASSKLGQNTEAFF.

This chain links TRBV5-8 with TRBJ2-1; the D gene is possibly TRBD1 (6 bases). This CDR3 contains 16 residues. CDR1 SGHTS and CDR2 YDEGEE come from the germline V gene. The germline V and J ends were trimmed by 2 bases and 1 base, with 13 bases remaining between them. CDR3 DNA: TGTGCCAGCAGCTTCCGAGGGGGTCAGTCCTACAATGAGCAGTTCTTC. Its protein product is CASSFRGGQSYNEQFF.

Here the CDR3 DNA reads TGCGCCAGCAGACGGGGGACTGACGGGGTCAATGAGCAGTTCTTC. It yields the protein CASRRGTDGVNEQFF. The rearrangement joins TRBV5-1 to TRBJ2-1; possibly TRBD2 for D (6 bases). Deletions cut 5 bases from V and 6 bases from J, with 18 bases between. The CDR3 runs 15 residues. Germline assignment: CDR1 SGHRS and CDR2 YFSETQ.